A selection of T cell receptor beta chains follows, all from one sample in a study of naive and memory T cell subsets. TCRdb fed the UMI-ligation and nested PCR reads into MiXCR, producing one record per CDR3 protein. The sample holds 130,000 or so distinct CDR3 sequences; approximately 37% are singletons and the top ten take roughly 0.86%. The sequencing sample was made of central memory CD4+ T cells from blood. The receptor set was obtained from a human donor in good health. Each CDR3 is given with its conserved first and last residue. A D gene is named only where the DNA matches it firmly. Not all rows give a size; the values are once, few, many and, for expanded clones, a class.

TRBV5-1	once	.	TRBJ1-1	TGCGCCAGCAGCTCGGGACTCCAAGCTTTCTTT	CASSSGLQAFF
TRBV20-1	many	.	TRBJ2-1	TGCAGTGCTCCCCGACTGGCCGGGGCACCATACAATGAGCAGTTCTTC	CSAPRLAGAPYNEQFF
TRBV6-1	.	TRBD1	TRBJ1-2	TGTGCCAGCAGTTCACCGGGACAGGGACACTATGGCTACACCTTC	CASSSPGQGHYGYTF
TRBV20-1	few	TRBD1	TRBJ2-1	TGCAGTGCTAGTGCGGGACAGGGGGGGAGCTCCTACAATGAGCAGTTCTTC	CSASAGQGGSSYNEQFF
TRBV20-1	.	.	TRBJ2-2	TGCAGTGCTAGACGGGGCACGAACACCGGGGAGCTGTTTTTT	CSARRGTNTGELFF
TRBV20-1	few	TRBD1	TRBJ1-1	TGCAGTGCTGGATCCGACAGGGGAGCTGAAGCTTTCTTT	CSAGSDRGAEAFF
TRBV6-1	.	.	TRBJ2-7	TGTGCCAGCAGTGAAAACTGGGGACAATCGGGCGAGCAGTACTTC	CASSENWGQSGEQYF
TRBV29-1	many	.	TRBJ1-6	TGCAGCGTTGGTGGGGCAGGGGATTCACCCCTCCACTTT	CSVGGAGDSPLHF
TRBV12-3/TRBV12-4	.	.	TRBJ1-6	TGTGCCAGCAGTTTAGCTCCAGGGTCAAATTCACCCCTCCACTTT	CASSLAPGSNSPLHF
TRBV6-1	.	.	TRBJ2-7	TGTGCCACATTATATTCTGGACCTACCTACGACGAGCAGTACTTC	CATLYSGPTYDEQYF
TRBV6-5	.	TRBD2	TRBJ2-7	TGTGCCAGCAGGGGACTAGCGGGAAACGAGCAGTACTTC	CASRGLAGNEQYF
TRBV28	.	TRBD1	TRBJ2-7	TGTGCCAGCAGTTCCCCGGGACAGGGGTCCGAGCAGTACTTC	CASSSPGQGSEQYF
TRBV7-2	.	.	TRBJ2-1	TGTGCCAGCAGCTTAACGGTCTATAAGTATGAGCAGTTCTTC	CASSLTVYKYEQFF
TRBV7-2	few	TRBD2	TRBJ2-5	TGTGCCAGCAGCTTTAGCGGGGGCCCGGAGACCCAGTACTTC	CASSFSGGPETQYF
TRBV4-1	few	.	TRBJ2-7	TGCGCCAGCAGCCAAGAGAACGACTACGAGCAGTACTTC	CASSQENDYEQYF
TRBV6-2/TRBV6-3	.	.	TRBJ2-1	TGTGCCAGCAGTTACCAAAAGGCGAATGAGCAGTTCTTC	CASSYQKANEQFF
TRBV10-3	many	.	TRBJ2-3	TGTGCCATCAGTGAGTCGACAGGTACGCAGTATTTT	CAISESTGTQYF
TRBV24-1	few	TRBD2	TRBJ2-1	TGTGCCACCAATATGCTAGCGGGAGAGGACAATGAGCAGTTCTTC	CATNMLAGEDNEQFF
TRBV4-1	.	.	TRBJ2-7	TGCGCCAGCAGCCAAAGGGCCAGGGCCTACGAGCAGTACTTC	CASSQRARAYEQYF
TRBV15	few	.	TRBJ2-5	TGTGCCACCAGCAGAGATATTGGCAGGGAAGAGACCCAGTACTTC	CATSRDIGREETQYF
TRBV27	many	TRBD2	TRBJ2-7	TGTGCCAGCAGTTCGTTTAGCGGGGCGTCCTACGAGCAGTACTTC	CASSSFSGASYEQYF
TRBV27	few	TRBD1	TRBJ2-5	TGTGCCAGCAGTGCCCTAGGGGGCGAAGAGACCCAGTACTTC	CASSALGGEETQYF
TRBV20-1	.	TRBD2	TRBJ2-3	TGCAGTGCTAGAGGACTAGCGGGATTCGCAGATACGCAGTATTTT	CSARGLAGFADTQYF
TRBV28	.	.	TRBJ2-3	TGTGCCAGCAGTAAGAAAAGACCGCCAGATACGCAGTATTTT	CASSKKRPPDTQYF
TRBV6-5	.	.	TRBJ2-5	TGTGCCAGCAGGCACACAGCGGCGGAGACCCAGTACTTC	CASRHTAAETQYF
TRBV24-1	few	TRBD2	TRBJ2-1	TGTGCCACCAGTGAGATCGGGACTAGCGGGAGGGGTGAGCAGTTCTTC	CATSEIGTSGRGEQFF
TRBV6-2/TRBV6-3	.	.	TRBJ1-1	TGTGCCAGCAGTTACTCACCCAGAGGAGACACTGAAGCTTTCTTT	CASSYSPRGDTEAFF
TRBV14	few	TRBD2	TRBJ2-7	TGTGCCAGCAGCCAAGGACTTCTGACTAGCGGAATCTACGAGCAGTACTTC	CASSQGLLTSGIYEQYF
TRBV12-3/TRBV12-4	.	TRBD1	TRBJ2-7	TGTGCCAGCAGTTTTGGACAGGGGGCAACCTACGAGCAGTACTTC	CASSFGQGATYEQYF
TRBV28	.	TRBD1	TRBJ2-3	TGTGCCAGCAGGACGGACAGGCGAGCAGATACGCAGTATTTT	CASRTDRRADTQYF
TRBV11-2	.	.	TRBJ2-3	TGTGCCAGCAGCTTTTTTGCGGATACGCAGTATTTT	CASSFFADTQYF
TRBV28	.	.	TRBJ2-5	TGTGCCAGCAGTCTCAGAGCGGCGTCCCAAGAGACCCAGTACTTC	CASSLRAASQETQYF
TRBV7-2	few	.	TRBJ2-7	TGTGCCAGCAGCTTGGGGGCAGGCTACGAGCAGTACTTC	CASSLGAGYEQYF
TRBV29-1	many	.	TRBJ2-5	TGCAGCGTTGAATCGGAGACCCAGTACTTC	CSVESETQYF
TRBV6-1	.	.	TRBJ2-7	TGTGCCAGCACCCCCTTTGGCTACGAGCAGTACTTC	CASTPFGYEQYF
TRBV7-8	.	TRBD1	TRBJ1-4	TGTGCCAGCAGAACTACAGGGGGCACGGGGGCAACTAATGAAAAACTGTTTTTT	CASRTTGGTGATNEKLFF
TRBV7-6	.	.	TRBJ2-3	TGTGCCAGCAGCCCGACCTTTTCTACGAATACGCAGTATTTT	CASSPTFSTNTQYF
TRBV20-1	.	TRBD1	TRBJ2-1	TGCAGTGGAGACAGGGGGGACTACAATGAGCAGTTCTTC	CSGDRGDYNEQFF
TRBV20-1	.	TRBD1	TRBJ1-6	TGCAGTGCTAGAGGAGAGGGACAGGGGTTCTCACCCCTCCACTTT	CSARGEGQGFSPLHF
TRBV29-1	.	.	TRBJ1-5	TGCAGCGTTGGTCTGCCCCGTGGCAATCAGCCCCAGCATTTT	CSVGLPRGNQPQHF
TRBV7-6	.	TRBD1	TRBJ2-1	TGTGCCAGCAGCCCACACAGGGGGCAGCGGTACAATGAGCAGTTCTTC	CASSPHRGQRYNEQFF
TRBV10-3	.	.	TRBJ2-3	TGTGCCATCGGACAGAACACAGATACGCAGTATTTT	CAIGQNTDTQYF
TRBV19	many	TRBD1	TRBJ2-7	TGTGCCAGTAAGGGGACAGGATCCTACGAGCAGTACTTC	CASKGTGSYEQYF
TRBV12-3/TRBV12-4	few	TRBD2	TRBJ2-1	TGTGCCAGCAGCCAGGGACTAGATCTAAATGAGCAGTTCTTC	CASSQGLDLNEQFF
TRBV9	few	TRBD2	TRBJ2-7	TGTGCCAGCAGCGTAGAGGGTAGCGGGAGCTCCTACGAGCAGTACTTC	CASSVEGSGSSYEQYF
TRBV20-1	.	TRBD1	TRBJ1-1	TGCAGTGCTTTAAAACAGGGGGCACGCACTGAAGCTTTCTTT	CSALKQGARTEAFF
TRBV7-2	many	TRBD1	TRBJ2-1	TGTGCCAGCAGCTTAGCGGCGACAGGGCCTTACAATGAGCAGTTCTTC	CASSLAATGPYNEQFF
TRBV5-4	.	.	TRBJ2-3	TGTGCCAGCAGCTTGGACCAGTCTAGCACAGATACGCAGTATTTT	CASSLDQSSTDTQYF
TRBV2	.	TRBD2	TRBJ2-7	TGTGCCAGCAGGGGAAGGGGACTAGCGCCGAGCTCCTACGAGCAGTACTTC	CASRGRGLAPSSYEQYF
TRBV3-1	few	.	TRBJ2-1	TGTGCCAGCAGCCAAGACCCGGCGCGGAAGGATGAGCAGTTCTTC	CASSQDPARKDEQFF